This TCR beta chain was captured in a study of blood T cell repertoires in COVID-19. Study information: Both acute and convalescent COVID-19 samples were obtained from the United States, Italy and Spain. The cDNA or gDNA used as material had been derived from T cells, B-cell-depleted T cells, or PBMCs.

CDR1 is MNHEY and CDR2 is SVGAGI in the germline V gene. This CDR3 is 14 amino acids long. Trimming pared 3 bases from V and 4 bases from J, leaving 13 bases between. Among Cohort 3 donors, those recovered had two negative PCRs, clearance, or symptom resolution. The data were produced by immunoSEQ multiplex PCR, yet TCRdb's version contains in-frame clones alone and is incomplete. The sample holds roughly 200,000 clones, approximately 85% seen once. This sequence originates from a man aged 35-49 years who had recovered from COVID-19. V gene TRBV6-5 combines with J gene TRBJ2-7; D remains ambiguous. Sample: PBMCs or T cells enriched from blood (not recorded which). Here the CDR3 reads CASSYRQVPYEQYF. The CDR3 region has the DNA TGTGCCAGCAGTTATAGGCAGGTCCCTTACGAGCAGTACTTC.